These 17 T cell receptor beta chains were sequenced from one sample in a study of early T cells in non-severe SARS-CoV-2 infection. TCRdb recomputed calls from the 5' RACE reads with MiXCR, one row per CDR3 protein. There are some 30,000 distinct CDR3 sequences in the sample; approximately 4.6% occur only once, and around 10% lies in the top ten. The specimen was whole blood. The receptors here all came from an adult who was a healthcare worker with PCR-confirmed SARS-CoV-2 infection or an uninfected control (not recorded which).

The chain links TRBV29-1 to TRBJ2-5; TRBD1 matches 7 bases. V was clipped by 4 bases and J by 0 bases; unmatched bases: 5. In germline, CDR1 is SQVTM, CDR2 ANQGSEA. The CDR3 sequence is 14 residues long. The DNA of the CDR3 is TGCAGCGTTGGTGACAGGGCTTACCAAGAGACCCAGTACTTC. It translates to CSVGDRAYQETQYF.

This clonotype was observed many times. This chain joins TRBV7-9 and TRBJ2-7; TRBD1 is a possible D gene (5 bases). Germline-derived CDR1 and CDR2 are SEHNR and FQNEAQ (reference sequence). This CDR3 has 16 amino acids. V was clipped by 5 bases and J by 5 bases, with 22 bases between them. CDR3 protein: CASSPTTGQEINEQYF. The CDR3 region has the DNA TGTGCCAGCAGCCCCACCACAGGCCAGGAGATTAACGAGCAGTACTTC.

There are many counts of this clonotype. The V and J genes are TRBV6-6 and TRBJ1-4, with no clear D. V lost 0 bases, J lost 7 bases, and 9 bases lay in between. CDR3 length: 14 amino acids. Germline V CDR1 and CDR2: MNHNY, SVGAGI (reference sequence). The CDR3 is CASSYSGLGEKLFF. CDR3 DNA: TGTGCCAGCAGTTACTCGGGCTTGGGTGAAAAACTGTTTTTT.

This clonotype was seen ten or more times. The chain links TRBV6-6 to TRBJ2-3; 7 bases align to TRBD2. In germline, CDR1 is MNHNY, CDR2 SVGAGI (reference sequence). Trimming removed 5 bases from V and 4 bases from J; junction bases left unmatched: 6. The CDR3 sequence is 14 residues long. The CDR3 spells CASSKRGGSDTQYF. CDR3 in DNA: TGTGCCAGCAGTAAGCGCGGGGGTTCAGATACGCAGTATTTT.

This clonotype was detected many times. The chain employs TRBV5-6 and TRBJ1-5; D possibly corresponds to TRBD1 (6 bases). Per the germline V gene, CDR1 is SGHDT and CDR2 is YYEEEE. The CDR3 is made up of 18 amino acids. V dropped 1 base and J dropped 3 bases, with 20 bases sitting between them. The CDR3 DNA sequence: TGTGCCAGCAGCTTGATGTTGGGGGGCGGAGATTTCAATCAGCCCCAGCATTTT. This gives the protein CASSLMLGGGDFNQPQHF.

V and J are TRBV28 and TRBJ1-2, with D possibly TRBD1 on 6 matching bases. Germline values: CDR1 MDHEN, CDR2 SYDVKM. V was cut by 4 bases and J by 5 bases, with 14 bases left in between. This CDR3 region has 14 residues. This CDR3 reads CASSYGQRTYGYTF. CDR3 bases: TGTGCCAGCAGTTACGGACAGCGAACATATGGCTACACCTTC.

This clonotype turned up a few times. The chain combines TRBV28 with TRBJ1-4; TRBD1 matches 8 bases. Looked up from germline, CDR1 is MDHEN and CDR2 is SYDVKM. Trimming removed 3 bases from V and 8 bases from J; junction bases left unmatched: 5. This CDR3 has 14 amino acids. The CDR3 spells CASSFTGGREKLFF. The CDR3 DNA is TGTGCCAGCAGTTTCACAGGGGGTAGGGAAAAACTGTTTTTT.

This clonotype showed up many times. The chain recombines TRBV27 with TRBJ1-1; a weak D match, TRBD1 (5 bases). Germline-derived CDR1 and CDR2 are MNHEY and SMNVEV (reference sequence). Trimming cost V 2 bases and J 5 bases, with 12 bases left between them. This CDR3 is built from 14 residues. The CDR3: CASSLLRGPTEAFF. The CDR3 DNA follows: TGTGCCAGCAGTTTACTTAGGGGCCCAACTGAAGCTTTCTTT.

This sequence joins TRBV20-1 and TRBJ2-3; the D call may be TRBD1 or TRBD2 (7 bases each). The ends were cut back, 6 bases at V and 1 base at J, with 17 bases in the middle. CDR3 length: 15 residues. From germline, CDR1 is DFQATT and CDR2 SNEGSKA (reference sequence). This CDR3 reads CSAPGGGRGTDTQYF. DNA for the CDR3: TGCAGTGCCCCAGGGGGGGGGCGGGGCACAGATACGCAGTATTTT.

This clonotype was detected a few times. The V and J genes are TRBV4-2 and TRBJ1-6; D ambiguous. Germline V gives CDR1 LGHNA, CDR2 YNFKEQ. V shed 3 bases and J shed 5 bases, with 11 bases lying between them. The CDR3 loop spans 15 amino acids. For the CDR3, the DNA is TGTGCCAGCAGCCAGGGCAATGCTGATAATTCACCCCTCCACTTT. Translating it yields CASSQGNADNSPLHF.

In its sample, this clonotype was seen many times. The chain is built from TRBV19 and TRBJ1-2, with 10 bases matching TRBD1. Per germline, CDR1 LNHDA and CDR2 SQIVND (reference sequence). The CDR3 covers 14 residues. V shed 9 bases and J 4 bases; nucleotides not matched to a gene: 8. CDR3 coding DNA: TGTGCCAGCGTTGACAGGGGGCCGGTCTATGGCTACACCTTC. This codes for CASVDRGPVYGYTF.

The chain couples TRBV10-2 to TRBJ2-1; 10 bases are a match to TRBD2. Germline values: CDR1 WSHSY, CDR2 SAAADI. The CDR3 covers 14 residues. After removal of 8 bases from V and 4 bases from J, the junction contained 5 bases not matched to a gene. As DNA, the CDR3 is TGCGCCAGCCTCACTAGCGGGGAGTACAATGAGCAGTTCTTC. This sequence encodes CASLTSGEYNEQFF.

This clonotype was found a few times. CDR3 amino acids: CASRLNTGELFF. In nucleotides, the CDR3 is TGTGCCAGCAGGCTCAACACCGGGGAGCTGTTTTTT. This chain uses TRBV28 with TRBJ2-2; D gene ambiguous. Germline CDR1 and CDR2: MDHEN and SYDVKM. V was clipped by 6 bases and J by 2 bases, with 4 bases between them. This CDR3 spans 12 amino acids.

This sequence joins TRBV7-9 and TRBJ2-1; TRBD2 aligns across 7 bases. The junction had 10 bases not matched to a gene; V was cut back by 5 bases and J by 6 bases. The CDR3 runs 15 residues. Germline-derived CDR1 and CDR2 are SEHNR and FQNEAQ (reference sequence). CDR3 coding DNA: TGTGCCAGCAGCCTCAGACTGGGAGGGGTCAATGAGCAGTTCTTC. This encodes CASSLRLGGVNEQFF.

This clonotype came up many times. The V gene is TRBV20-1, the J gene TRBJ1-2; possible D gene TRBD1, 5 bases. Between the trimmed V and J ends, which lost 6 bases and 4 bases, there was a span of 15 bases. The germline CDR1 and CDR2 sequences are DFQATT and SNEGSKA (reference sequence). The CDR3 runs 13 residues. CDR3 region: CSAPGTIGYGYTF. CDR3 nucleotide sequence: TGCAGTGCGCCTGGGACGATTGGCTATGGCTACACCTTC.

This clonotype came up many times. V and J are TRBV6-2 or TRBV6-3 and TRBJ2-1; 9 bases match TRBD2. The CDR3 loop spans 14 amino acids. V gave up 7 bases and J gave up 7 bases; unmatched junction bases: 8. Germline lookup yields CDR1 MNHEY and CDR2 SVGEGT. The CDR3 is CASKNGGRVNEQFF. The CDR3 DNA follows: TGTGCCAGCAAGAATGGCGGGAGGGTAAATGAGCAGTTCTTC.

This clonotype was counted at least ten times. The rearrangement joins TRBV4-1 to TRBJ2-1; 8 nucleotides agree with TRBD1. This CDR3 is 16 amino acids long. Germline V CDR1 and CDR2: MGHRA, YSYEKL. V shed 1 base and J 4 bases; nucleotides not matched to a gene: 6. CDR3 bases: TGCGCCAGCAGCCAAGGGGCCGGACAGGGTTACAATGAGCAGTTCTTC. As protein: CASSQGAGQGYNEQFF.